The following is a T cell receptor beta chain sequence with its context. The repertoire was sequenced with immunoSEQ multiplex PCR; TCRdb's copy has only in-frame clones and lacks some. The table shows just over 95,000 clones, with roughly 94% occurring only once. These data belong to a study of technical replicates of blood from a handful of donors. This CDR3 spans 15 amino acids. V gave up 2 bases and J gave up 7 bases, with 15 bases separating them. Looked up from germline, CDR1 is MGHRA and CDR2 is YSYEKL. The clonotype originates from a human donor in good health. Sequencing was carried out using T cells isolated from PBMCs. The chain recombines TRBV4-1 with TRBJ2-1; D might be TRBD1 (6 bases). CDR3 sequence reads: CASSQNGARGNEQFF. The CDR3 DNA reads TGCGCCAGCAGCCAAAACGGCGCTAGGGGGAATGAGCAGTTCTTC.